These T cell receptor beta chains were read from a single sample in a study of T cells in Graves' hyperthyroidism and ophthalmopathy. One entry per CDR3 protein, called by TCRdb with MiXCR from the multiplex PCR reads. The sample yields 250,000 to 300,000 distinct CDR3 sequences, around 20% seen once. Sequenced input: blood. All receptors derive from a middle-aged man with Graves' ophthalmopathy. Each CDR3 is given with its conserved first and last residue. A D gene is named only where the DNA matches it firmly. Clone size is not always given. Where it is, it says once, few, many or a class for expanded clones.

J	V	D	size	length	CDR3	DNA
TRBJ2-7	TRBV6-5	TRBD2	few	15	CASSYKREGTYEQYF	TGTGCCAGCAGTTACAAGCGGGAGGGGACCTACGAGCAGTACTTC
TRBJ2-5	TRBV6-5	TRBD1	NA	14	CASSNRDSRETQYF	TGTGCCAGCAGTAACAGGGACAGTCGAGAGACCCAGTACTTC
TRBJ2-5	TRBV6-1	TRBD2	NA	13	CASRSGTSGTQYF	TGTGCCAGCAGGTCCGGGACTAGCGGGACCCAGTACTTC
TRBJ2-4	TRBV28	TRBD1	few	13	CASSQGTENIQYF	TGTGCCAGCAGTCAGGGGACAGAAAACATTCAGTACTTC
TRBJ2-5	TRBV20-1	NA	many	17	CSARPTIIQRVQETQYF	TGCAGTGCTAGACCTACGATCATTCAGAGGGTCCAAGAGACCCAGTACTTC
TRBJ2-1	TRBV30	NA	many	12	CAWSPGLNEQFF	TGTGCCTGGAGTCCGGGTCTGAATGAGCAGTTCTTC
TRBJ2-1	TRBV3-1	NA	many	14	CASSHSDRDNEQFF	TGTGCCAGCAGCCACTCGGACAGAGACAATGAGCAGTTCTTC
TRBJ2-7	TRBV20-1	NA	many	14	CSAPLASHNYEQYF	TGCAGTGCACCCCTTGCCAGCCATAATTACGAGCAGTACTTC
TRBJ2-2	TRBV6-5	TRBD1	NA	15	CASSYGTGDTGELFF	TGTGCCAGCAGTTACGGGACAGGGGACACCGGGGAGCTGTTTTTT
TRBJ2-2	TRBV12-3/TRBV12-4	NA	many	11	CASSSPGELFF	TGTGCCAGCAGTTCCCCTGGGGAGCTGTTTTTT
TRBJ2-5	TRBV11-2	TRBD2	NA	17	CASSLDPNGLAEETQYF	TGTGCCAGCAGCTTAGATCCCAACGGACTAGCGGAAGAGACCCAGTACTTC
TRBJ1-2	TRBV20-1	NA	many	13	CSARAIILGGYTF	TGCAGTGCTAGAGCCATCATTCTCGGAGGCTACACCTTC
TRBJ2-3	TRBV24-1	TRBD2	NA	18	CATSNPLAGQTSTDTQYF	TGTGCCACCAGCAATCCTCTAGCGGGACAAACTAGCACAGATACGCAGTATTTT
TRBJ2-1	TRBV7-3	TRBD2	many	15	CASSRGTSGGNEQFF	TGTGCCAGCAGCCGAGGGACTAGCGGGGGCAATGAGCAGTTCTTC
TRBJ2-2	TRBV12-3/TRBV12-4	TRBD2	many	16	CASSLWLAANTGELFF	TGTGCCAGCAGTTTATGGCTAGCGGCGAACACCGGGGAGCTGTTTTTT
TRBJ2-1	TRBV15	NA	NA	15	CATSRDLSSYNEQFF	TGTGCCACCAGCAGAGATTTGAGCTCCTACAATGAGCAGTTCTTC
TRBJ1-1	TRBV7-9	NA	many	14	CASSSVATNTEAFF	TGTGCCAGCAGCTCCGTAGCGACGAACACTGAAGCTTTCTTT
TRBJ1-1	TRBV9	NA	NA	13	CASSPYGNTEAFF	TGTGCCAGCAGCCCGTACGGGAACACTGAAGCTTTCTTT
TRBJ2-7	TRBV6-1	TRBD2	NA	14	CAGRVAGSSYEQYF	TGTGCCGGCCGGGTAGCGGGGAGCTCCTACGAGCAGTACTTC
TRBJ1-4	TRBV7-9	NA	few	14	CASSHHTDGEKLFF	TGTGCCAGCAGCCATCATACCGACGGGGAAAAACTGTTTTTT
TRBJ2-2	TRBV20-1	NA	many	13	CSASRGRPGELFF	TGCAGTGCTAGCAGGGGCAGGCCCGGGGAGCTGTTTTTT
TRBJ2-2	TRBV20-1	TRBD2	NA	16	CSARAGSGGNTGELFF	TGCAGTGCTAGAGCGGGCAGCGGGGGGAACACCGGGGAGCTGTTTTTT
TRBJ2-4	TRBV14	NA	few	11	CASRQGNIQYF	TGTGCCAGCAGGCAGGGAAACATTCAGTACTTC
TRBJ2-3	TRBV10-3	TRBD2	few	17	CAISETRTSGITDTQYF	TGTGCCATCAGTGAGACCCGGACTAGCGGGATCACAGATACGCAGTATTTT
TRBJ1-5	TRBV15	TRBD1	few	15	CATSRAAGGTQPQHF	TGTGCCACCAGCAGAGCCGCAGGGGGCACTCAGCCCCAGCATTTT
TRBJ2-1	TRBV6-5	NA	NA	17	CASSYGVRAFMSNEQFF	TGTGCCAGCAGTTACGGGGTGCGGGCTTTTATGAGCAATGAGCAGTTCTTC
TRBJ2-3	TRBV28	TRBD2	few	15	CASSLPGGGTDTQYF	TGTGCCAGCAGCCTTCCCGGGGGGGGTACAGATACGCAGTATTTT
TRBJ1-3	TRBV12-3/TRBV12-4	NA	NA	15	CASSLTGVTGNTIYF	TGTGCCAGCAGTTTAACCGGCGTTACTGGAAACACCATATATTTT
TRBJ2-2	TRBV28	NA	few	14	CASSSSAGSLLLFF	TGTGCCAGCAGTTCGTCGGCTGGTAGCCTCTTGCTGTTTTTT
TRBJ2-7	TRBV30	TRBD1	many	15	CAWSNSGTGVYEQYF	TGTGCCTGGAGTAACTCCGGGACAGGGGTCTACGAGCAGTACTTC
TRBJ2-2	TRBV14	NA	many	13	CASSNPNTGELFF	TGTGCCAGCAGCAATCCGAACACCGGGGAGCTGTTTTTT
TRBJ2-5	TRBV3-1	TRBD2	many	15	CASSRFGGRAETQYF	TGTGCCAGCAGCCGATTTGGCGGGAGGGCAGAGACCCAGTACTTC
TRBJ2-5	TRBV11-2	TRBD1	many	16	CASSPGQGAVEETQYF	TGTGCCAGCAGCCCCGGACAGGGGGCTGTTGAAGAGACCCAGTACTTC
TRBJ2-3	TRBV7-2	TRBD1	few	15	CASSLWTGNTDTQYF	TGTGCCAGCAGCCTGTGGACAGGGAACACAGATACGCAGTATTTT
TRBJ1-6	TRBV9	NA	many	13	CASSVNDNSPLHF	TGTGCCAGCAGCGTAAACGACAATTCACCCCTCCACTTT